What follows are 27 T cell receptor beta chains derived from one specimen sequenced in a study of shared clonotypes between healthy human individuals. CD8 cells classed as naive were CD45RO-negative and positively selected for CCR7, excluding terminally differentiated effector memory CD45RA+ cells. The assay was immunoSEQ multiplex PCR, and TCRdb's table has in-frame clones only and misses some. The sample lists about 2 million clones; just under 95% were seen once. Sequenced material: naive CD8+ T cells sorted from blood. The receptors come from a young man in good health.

In DNA, the CDR3 is TGTGCCAGCAGTGAATCCTATTACCCTGACAGACCTCATGAAGCTTTCTTT. It specifies CASSESYYPDRPHEAFF. The gene calls are TRBV25-1 and TRBJ1-1, with a possible D match to TRBD1 (5 bases). Germline values: CDR1 MGHDK, CDR2 SYGVNS. Trimming removed 1 base at V and 7 bases at J, with 22 bases between. The CDR3 has 17 residues.

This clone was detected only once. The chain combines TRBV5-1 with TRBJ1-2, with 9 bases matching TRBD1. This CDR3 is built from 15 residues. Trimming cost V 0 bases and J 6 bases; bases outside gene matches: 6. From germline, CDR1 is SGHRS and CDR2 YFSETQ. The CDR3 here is CASSLAGTGIDGYTF. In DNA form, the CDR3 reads TGCGCCAGCAGCTTGGCAGGGACAGGGATCGATGGCTACACCTTC.

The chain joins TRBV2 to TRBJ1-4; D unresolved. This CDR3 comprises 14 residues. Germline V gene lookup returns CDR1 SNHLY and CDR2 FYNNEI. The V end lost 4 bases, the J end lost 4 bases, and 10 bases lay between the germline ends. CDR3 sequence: CASSVWQYNEKLFF. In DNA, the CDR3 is TGTGCCAGCAGTGTATGGCAGTATAATGAAAAACTGTTTTTT. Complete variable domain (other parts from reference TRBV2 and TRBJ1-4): EPEVTQTPSHQVTQMGQEVILRCVPISNHLYFYWYRQILGQKVEFLVSFYNNEISEKSEIFDDQFSVERPDGSNFTLKIRSTKLEDSAMYFCASSVWQYNEKLFFGSGTQLSVL.

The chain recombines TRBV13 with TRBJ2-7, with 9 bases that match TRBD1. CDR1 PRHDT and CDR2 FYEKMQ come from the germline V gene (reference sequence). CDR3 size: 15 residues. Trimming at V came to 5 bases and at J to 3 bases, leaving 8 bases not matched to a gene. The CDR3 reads CASSTQGQGFYEQYF. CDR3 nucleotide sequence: TGTGCCAGCAGCACCCAGGGACAGGGTTTCTACGAGCAGTACTTC.

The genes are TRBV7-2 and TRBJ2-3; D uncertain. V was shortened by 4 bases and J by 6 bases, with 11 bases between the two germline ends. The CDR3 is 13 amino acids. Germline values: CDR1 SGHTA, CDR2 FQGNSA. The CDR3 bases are TGTGCCAGCAGCTATCTCAGCGTGGATACGCAGTATTTT. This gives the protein CASSYLSVDTQYF.

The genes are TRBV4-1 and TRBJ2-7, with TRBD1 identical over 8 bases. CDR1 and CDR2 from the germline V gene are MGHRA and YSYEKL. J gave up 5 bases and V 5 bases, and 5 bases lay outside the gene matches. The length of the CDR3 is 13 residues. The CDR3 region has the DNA TGCGCCAGCAGCGGAGGACAGGGCCACGAGCAGTACTTC. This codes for CASSGGQGHEQYF.

CDR3 coding DNA: TGTGCCAGCAGCCCCTTTAGTGGGGGGCCCAATGAGCAGTTCTTC. It encodes CASSPFSGGPNEQFF. The chain combines TRBV6-5 with TRBJ2-1; D possibly uses TRBD1 or TRBD2 (6 bases each). With 6 bases removed from V and 6 bases from J, the gap between germline ends came to 18 bases. CDR1 is MNHEY, CDR2 SVGAGI, per germline. This CDR3 has 15 amino acids.

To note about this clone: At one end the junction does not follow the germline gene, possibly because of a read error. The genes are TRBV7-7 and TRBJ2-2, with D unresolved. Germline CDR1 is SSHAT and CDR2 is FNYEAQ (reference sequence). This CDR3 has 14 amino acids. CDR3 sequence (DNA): TGTGCTAGCAGCCAAGACCCGATTGTCGGGGAGCTGTTTTTT. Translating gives CASSQDPIVGELFF.

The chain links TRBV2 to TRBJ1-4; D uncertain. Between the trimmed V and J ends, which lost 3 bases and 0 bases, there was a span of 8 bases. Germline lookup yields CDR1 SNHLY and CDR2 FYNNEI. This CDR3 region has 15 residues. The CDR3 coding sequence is TGTGCCAGCAGTGACGGAAGACCAACTAATGAAAAACTGTTTTTT. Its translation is CASSDGRPTNEKLFF.

CDR3 DNA sequence: TGTGCCAGCAGCGTGACGCAGGCGAACACTGAAGCTTTCTTT. Its protein is CASSVTQANTEAFF. The chain carries TRBV9 and TRBJ1-1; D is undetermined. The CDR3 is 14 amino acids. Trimming took 2 bases from V and 1 from J, leaving 9 bases between them. Germline values: CDR1 SGDLS, CDR2 YYNGEE.

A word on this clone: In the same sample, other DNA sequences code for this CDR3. The CDR3 sequence: CASSPDREETQYF. In nucleotides, the CDR3 is TGTGCCAGCAGCCCGGACAGGGAAGAGACCCAGTACTTC. V gene TRBV5-6 combines with J gene TRBJ2-5; 8 nucleotides align to TRBD1. J gave up 3 bases and V 4 bases, and 2 bases lay outside the gene matches. The CDR3 has 13 amino acids. Germline V lookup: CDR1 SGHDT, CDR2 YYEEEE.

The CDR3 loop reads CSVEVPNTGELFF. The CDR3 coding sequence is TGCAGCGTTGAAGTCCCCAACACCGGGGAGCTGTTTTTT. The genes are TRBV29-1 and TRBJ2-2; no firm D call. This CDR3 has 13 residues. Germline CDR1 and CDR2: SQVTM and ANQGSEA. Trimming removed 1 base at V and 2 bases at J, with 5 bases between.

The DNA for the CDR3 is TGTGCCTTCATATTCAGCGGGGTCTACAATGAGCAGTTCTTC. Its protein product is CAFIFSGVYNEQFF. This chain links TRBV30 with TRBJ2-1, with 7 bases identical to TRBD2. The germline V gene has CDR1 GTSNPN and CDR2 SVGIG (reference sequence). The junction had 9 bases not matched to a gene; V was cut back by 7 bases and J by 3 bases. This CDR3 contains 14 residues.

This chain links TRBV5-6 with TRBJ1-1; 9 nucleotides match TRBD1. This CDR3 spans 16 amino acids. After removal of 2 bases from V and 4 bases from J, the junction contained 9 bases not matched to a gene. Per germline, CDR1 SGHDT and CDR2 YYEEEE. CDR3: CASSLTPGQGFTEAFF. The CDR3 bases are TGTGCCAGCAGCTTAACCCCGGGACAGGGATTCACTGAAGCTTTCTTT.

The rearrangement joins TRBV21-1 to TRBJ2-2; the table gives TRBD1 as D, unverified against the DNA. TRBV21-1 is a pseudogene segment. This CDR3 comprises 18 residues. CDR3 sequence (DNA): TGTGCCAGCAGCATACCGGGACAATGTCGGGGCCCCGCCGGGGAGCTGTTTTTT. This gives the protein CASSIPGQCRGPAGELFF.

The CDR3 sequence is CASSLFTGSSTDTQYF. As DNA, the CDR3 is TGTGCCAGCAGTTTATTTACGGGGTCCTCCACAGATACGCAGTATTTT. This chain uses TRBV28 with TRBJ2-3; maybe TRBD2 (5 bases). Per the germline V gene, CDR1 is MDHEN and CDR2 is SYDVKM. The CDR3 runs 16 residues. V was trimmed by 1 base and J by 2 bases, leaving 13 bases between them.

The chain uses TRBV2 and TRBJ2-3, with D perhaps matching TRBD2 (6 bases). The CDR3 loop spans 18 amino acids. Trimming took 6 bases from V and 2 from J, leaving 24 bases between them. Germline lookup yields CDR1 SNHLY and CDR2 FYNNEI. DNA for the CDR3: TGTGCCAGCAGGGAGGGATACATGGAGGGGCCCGACACAGATACGCAGTATTTT. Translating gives CASREGYMEGPDTDTQYF.

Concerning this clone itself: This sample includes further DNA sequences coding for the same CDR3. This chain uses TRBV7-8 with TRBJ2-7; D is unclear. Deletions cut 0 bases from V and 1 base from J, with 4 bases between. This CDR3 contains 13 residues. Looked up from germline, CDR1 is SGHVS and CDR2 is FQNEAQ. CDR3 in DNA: TGTGCCAGCAGCTTAGCGGGATCCTACGAGCAGTACTTC. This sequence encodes CASSLAGSYEQYF.

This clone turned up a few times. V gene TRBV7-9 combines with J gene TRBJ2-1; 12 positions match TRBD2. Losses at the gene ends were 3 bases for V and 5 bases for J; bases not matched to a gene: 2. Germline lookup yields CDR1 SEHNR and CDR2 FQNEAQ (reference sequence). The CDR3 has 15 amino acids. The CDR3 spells CASSFRTSGDNEQFF. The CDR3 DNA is TGTGCCAGCAGCTTCCGGACTAGCGGGGACAATGAGCAGTTCTTC.

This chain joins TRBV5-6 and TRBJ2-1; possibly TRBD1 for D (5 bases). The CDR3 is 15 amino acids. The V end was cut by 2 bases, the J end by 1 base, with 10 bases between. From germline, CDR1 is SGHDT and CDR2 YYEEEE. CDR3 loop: CASSLRTGSYNEQFF. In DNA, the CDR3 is TGTGCCAGCAGCTTACGTACAGGTTCCTACAATGAGCAGTTCTTC. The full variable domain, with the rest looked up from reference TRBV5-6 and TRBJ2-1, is DAGVTQSPTHLIKTRGQQVTLRCSPKSGHDTVSWYQQALGQGPQFIFQYYEEEERQRGNFPDRFSGHQFPNYSSELNVNALLLGDSALYLCASSLRTGSYNEQFFGPGTRLTVL.

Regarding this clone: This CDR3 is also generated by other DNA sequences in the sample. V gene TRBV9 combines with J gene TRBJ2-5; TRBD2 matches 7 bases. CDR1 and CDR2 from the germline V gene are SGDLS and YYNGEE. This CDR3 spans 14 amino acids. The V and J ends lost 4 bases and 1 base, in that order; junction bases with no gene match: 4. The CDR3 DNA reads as TGTGCCAGCAGCCCCTCGGGGGGCCAAGAGACCCAGTACTTC. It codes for CASSPSGGQETQYF.

CDR3 sequence: CASYSRGSGNTIYF. CDR3 in DNA: TGTGCCAGTTACAGCCGGGGCTCTGGAAACACCATATATTTT. This rearrangement joins TRBV19 to TRBJ1-3; D remains unclear. Per the germline V gene, CDR1 is LNHDA and CDR2 is SQIVND (reference sequence). V lost 8 bases to trimming and J lost 0 bases, with 11 bases between them. This CDR3 comprises 14 residues.

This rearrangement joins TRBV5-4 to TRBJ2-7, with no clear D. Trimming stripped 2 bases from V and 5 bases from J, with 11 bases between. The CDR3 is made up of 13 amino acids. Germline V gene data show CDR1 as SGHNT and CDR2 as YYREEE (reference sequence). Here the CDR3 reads CASSLGFLDEQYF. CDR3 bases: TGTGCCAGCAGCTTAGGTTTTCTTGACGAGCAGTACTTC.

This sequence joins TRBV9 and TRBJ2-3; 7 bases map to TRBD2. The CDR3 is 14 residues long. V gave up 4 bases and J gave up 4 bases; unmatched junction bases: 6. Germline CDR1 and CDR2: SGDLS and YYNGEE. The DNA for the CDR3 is TGTGCCAGCAGCCTATGGACTAGTGCAGATACGCAGTATTTT. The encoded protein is CASSLWTSADTQYF.

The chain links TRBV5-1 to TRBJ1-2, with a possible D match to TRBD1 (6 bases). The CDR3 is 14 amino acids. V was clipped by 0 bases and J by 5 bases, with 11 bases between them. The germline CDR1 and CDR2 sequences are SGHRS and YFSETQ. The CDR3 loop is CASSLGTATYGYTF. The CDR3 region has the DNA TGCGCCAGCAGCTTGGGGACAGCAACTTATGGCTACACCTTC.

The chain's CDR3 is CASSLDTQETQYF. For the CDR3, the DNA is TGTGCCAGCAGTTTAGACACCCAAGAGACCCAGTACTTC. The chain has TRBV27 and TRBJ2-5; D unresolved. This CDR3 region has 13 residues. CDR1 MNHEY and CDR2 SMNVEV come from the germline V gene (reference sequence). The V and J ends lost 2 bases and 1 base respectively, with 5 bases between them.

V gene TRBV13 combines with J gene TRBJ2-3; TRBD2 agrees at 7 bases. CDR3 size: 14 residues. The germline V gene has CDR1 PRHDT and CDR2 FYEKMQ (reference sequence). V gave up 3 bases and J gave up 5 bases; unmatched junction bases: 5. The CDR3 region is CASSFYERGDTQYF. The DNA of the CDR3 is TGTGCCAGCAGCTTCTACGAGCGGGGAGATACGCAGTATTTT. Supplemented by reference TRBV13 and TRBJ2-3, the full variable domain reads AAGVIQSPRHLIKEKRETATLKCYPIPRHDTVYWYQQGPGQDPQFLISFYEKMQSDKGSIPDRFSAQQFSDYHSELNMSSLELGDSALYFCASSFYERGDTQYFGPGTRLTVL.